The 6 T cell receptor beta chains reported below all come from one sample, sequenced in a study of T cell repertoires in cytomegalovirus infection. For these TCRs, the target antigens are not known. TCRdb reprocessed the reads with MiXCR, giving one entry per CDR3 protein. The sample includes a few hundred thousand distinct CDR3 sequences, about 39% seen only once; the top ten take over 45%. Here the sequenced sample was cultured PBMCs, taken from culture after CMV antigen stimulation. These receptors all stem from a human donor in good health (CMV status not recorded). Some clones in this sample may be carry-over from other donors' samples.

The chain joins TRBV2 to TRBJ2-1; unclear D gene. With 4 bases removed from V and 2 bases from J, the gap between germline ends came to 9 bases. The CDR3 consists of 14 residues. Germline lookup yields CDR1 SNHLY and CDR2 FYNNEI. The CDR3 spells CASSAVKTYNEQFF. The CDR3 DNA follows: TGTGCCAGCAGTGCTGTCAAAACCTACAATGAGCAGTTCTTC.

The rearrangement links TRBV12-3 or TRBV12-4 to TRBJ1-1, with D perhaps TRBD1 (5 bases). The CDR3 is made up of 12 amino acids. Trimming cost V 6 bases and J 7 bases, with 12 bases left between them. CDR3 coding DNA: TGTGCCAGCAGAGAGACAGAAGATGAAGCTTTCTTT. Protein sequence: CASRETEDEAFF.

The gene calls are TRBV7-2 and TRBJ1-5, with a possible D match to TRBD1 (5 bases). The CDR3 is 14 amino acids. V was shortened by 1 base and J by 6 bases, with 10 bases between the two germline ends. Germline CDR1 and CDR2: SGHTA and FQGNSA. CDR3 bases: TGTGCCAGCAGCTTAGGGGGGAGTAGTCAGCCCCAGCATTTT. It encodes CASSLGGSSQPQHF.

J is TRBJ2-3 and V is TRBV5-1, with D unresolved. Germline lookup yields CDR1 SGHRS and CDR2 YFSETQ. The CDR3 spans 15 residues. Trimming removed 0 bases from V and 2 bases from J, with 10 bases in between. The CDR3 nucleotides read TGCGCCAGCAGCTTGGGCCCGCCAGTCACAGATACGCAGTATTTT. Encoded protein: CASSLGPPVTDTQYF. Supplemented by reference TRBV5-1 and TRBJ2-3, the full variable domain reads KAGVTQTPRYLIKTRGQQVTLSCSPISGHRSVSWYQQTPGQGLQFLFEYFSETQRNKGNFPGRFSGRQFSNSRSEMNVSTLELGDSALYLCASSLGPPVTDTQYFGPGTRLTVL.

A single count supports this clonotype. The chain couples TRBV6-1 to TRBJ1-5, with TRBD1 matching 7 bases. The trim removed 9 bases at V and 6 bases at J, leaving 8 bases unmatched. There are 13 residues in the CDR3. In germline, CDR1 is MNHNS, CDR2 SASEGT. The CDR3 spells CASRDRVVQPQHF. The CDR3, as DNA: TGTGCCAGTAGAGACAGGGTGGTTCAGCCCCAGCATTTT.

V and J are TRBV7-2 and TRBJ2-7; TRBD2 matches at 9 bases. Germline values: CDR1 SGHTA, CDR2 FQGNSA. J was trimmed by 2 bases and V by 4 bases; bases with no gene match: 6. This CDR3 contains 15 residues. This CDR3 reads CASSSPTSGPYEQYF. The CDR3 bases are TGTGCCAGCAGCTCCCCGACTAGCGGACCCTACGAGCAGTACTTC.